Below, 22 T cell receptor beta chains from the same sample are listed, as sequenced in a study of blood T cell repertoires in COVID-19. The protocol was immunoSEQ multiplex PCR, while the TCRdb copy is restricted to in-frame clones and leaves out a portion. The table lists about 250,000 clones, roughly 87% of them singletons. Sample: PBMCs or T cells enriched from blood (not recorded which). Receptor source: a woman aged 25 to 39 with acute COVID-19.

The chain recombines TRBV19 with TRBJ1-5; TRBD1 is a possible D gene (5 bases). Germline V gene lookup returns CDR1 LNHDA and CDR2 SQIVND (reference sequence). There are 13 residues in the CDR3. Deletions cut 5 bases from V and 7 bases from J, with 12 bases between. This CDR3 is CASSVQGQQPQHF. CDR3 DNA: TGTGCCAGTAGTGTCCAGGGTCAACAGCCCCAGCATTTT.

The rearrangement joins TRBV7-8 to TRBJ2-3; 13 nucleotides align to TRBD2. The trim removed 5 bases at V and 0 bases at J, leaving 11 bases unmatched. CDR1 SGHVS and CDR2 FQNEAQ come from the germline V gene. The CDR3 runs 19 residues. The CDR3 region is CASSHPWATSGGSTDTQYF. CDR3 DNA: TGTGCCAGCAGCCACCCATGGGCGACTAGCGGGGGGAGCACAGATACGCAGTATTTT.

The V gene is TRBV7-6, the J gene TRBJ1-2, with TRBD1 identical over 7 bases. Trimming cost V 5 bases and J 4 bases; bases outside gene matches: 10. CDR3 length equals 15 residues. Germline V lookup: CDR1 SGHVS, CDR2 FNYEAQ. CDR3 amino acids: CASSPQGVEFYGYTF. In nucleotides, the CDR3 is TGTGCCAGCAGCCCTCAGGGGGTGGAGTTCTATGGCTACACCTTC.

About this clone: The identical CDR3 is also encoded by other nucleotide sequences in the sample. CDR3 bases: TGTGCCAGCAGTTACAGCTACAATCAGCCCCAGCATTTT. This encodes CASSYSYNQPQHF. The chain uses TRBV6-5 and TRBJ1-5; D gene ambiguous. Germline CDR1 reads MNHEY; CDR2 reads SVGAGI. This CDR3 spans 13 amino acids. The V gene lost 2 bases and the J gene lost 3 bases, with 5 bases spanning the gap.

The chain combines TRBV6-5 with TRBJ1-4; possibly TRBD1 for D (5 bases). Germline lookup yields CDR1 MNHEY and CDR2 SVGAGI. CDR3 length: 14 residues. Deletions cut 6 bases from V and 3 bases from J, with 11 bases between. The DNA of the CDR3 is TGTGCCAGCAGACCTGACAGATCTAATGAAAAACTGTTTTTT. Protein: CASRPDRSNEKLFF.

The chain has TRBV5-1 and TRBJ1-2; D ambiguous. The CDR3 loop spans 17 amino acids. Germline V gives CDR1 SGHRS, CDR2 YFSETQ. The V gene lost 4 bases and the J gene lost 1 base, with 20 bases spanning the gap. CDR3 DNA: TGCGCCAGCAGCCCCCGGGGAAGCCTATCCATTAACTATGGCTACACCTTC. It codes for CASSPRGSLSINYGYTF.

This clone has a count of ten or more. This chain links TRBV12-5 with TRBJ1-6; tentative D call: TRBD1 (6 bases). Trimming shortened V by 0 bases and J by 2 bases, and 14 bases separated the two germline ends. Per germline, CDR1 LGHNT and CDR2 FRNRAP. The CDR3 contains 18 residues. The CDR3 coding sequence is TGTGCTAGTGGTTTGGTTTTTGGAACAGGGACCTATAATTCACCCCTCCACTTT. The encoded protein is CASGLVFGTGTYNSPLHF.

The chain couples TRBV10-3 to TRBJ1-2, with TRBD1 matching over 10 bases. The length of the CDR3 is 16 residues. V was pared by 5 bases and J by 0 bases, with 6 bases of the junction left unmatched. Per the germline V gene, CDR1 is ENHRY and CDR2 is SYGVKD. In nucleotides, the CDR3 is TGTGCCATCAGTAGGGACAGGGGAGGTGCTAACTATGGCTACACCTTC. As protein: CAISRDRGGANYGYTF.

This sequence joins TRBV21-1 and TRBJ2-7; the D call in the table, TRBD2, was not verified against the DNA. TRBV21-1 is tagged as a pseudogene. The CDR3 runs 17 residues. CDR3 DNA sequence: TGTGCCAGCAGCAAAGGGGACTCCCGGGGTCTCTCCTACGAGCAGTACTTC. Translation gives CASSKGDSRGLSYEQYF.

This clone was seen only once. The CDR3 DNA follows: TGCGCCAGCAGCCCCATCCCAGGGGTCACTGAAGCTTTCTTT. It translates to CASSPIPGVTEAFF. V usage is TRBV5-1 and J usage is TRBJ1-1; maybe TRBD1 (6 bases). Germline-derived CDR1 and CDR2 are SGHRS and YFSETQ. This CDR3 contains 14 residues. V was cut by 4 bases and J by 4 bases, with 14 bases left in between.

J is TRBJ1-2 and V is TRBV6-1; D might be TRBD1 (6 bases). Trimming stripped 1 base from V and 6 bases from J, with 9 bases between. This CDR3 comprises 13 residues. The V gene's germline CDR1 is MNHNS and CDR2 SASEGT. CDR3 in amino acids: CASSEVAGDGYTF. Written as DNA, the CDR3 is TGTGCCAGCAGTGAAGTGGCAGGGGATGGCTACACCTTC.

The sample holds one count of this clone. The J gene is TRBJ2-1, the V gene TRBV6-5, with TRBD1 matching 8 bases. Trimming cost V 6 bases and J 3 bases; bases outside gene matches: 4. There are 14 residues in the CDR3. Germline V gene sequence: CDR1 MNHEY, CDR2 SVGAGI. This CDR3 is CASSRTGIYNEQFF. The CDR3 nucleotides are TGTGCCAGCAGCCGGACAGGGATCTACAATGAGCAGTTCTTC.

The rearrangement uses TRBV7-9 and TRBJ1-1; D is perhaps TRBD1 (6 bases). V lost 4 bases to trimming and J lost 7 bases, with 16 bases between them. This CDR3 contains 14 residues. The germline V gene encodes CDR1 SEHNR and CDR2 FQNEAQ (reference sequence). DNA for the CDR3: TGTGCCAGCAGCTGGCCCGGGACAACGGGTGAAGCTTTCTTT. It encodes CASSWPGTTGEAFF.

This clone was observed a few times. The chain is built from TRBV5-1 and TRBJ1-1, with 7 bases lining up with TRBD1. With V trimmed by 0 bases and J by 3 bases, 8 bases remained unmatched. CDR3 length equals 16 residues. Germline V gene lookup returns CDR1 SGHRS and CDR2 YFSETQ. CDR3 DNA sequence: TGCGCCAGCAGCTTGGCCCGGGGACAGCTATACACTGAAGCTTTCTTT. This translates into CASSLARGQLYTEAFF. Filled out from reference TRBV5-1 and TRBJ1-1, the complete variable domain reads KAGVTQTPRYLIKTRGQQVTLSCSPISGHRSVSWYQQTPGQGLQFLFEYFSETQRNKGNFPGRFSGRQFSNSRSEMNVSTLELGDSALYLCASSLARGQLYTEAFFGQGTRLTVV.

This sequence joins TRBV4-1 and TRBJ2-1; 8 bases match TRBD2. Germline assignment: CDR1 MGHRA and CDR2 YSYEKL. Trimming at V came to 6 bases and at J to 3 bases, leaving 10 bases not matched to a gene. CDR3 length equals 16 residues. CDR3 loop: CASRHSGEGFYNEQFF. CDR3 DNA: TGCGCCAGCAGACATAGCGGGGAGGGGTTCTACAATGAGCAGTTCTTC.

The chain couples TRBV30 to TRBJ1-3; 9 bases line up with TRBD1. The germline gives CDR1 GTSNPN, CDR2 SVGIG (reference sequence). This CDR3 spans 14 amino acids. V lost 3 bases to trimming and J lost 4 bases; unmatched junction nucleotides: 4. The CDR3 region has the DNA TGTGCCTGGAGAACAGGGGGCGAGGGAAACACCATATATTTT. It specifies CAWRTGGEGNTIYF. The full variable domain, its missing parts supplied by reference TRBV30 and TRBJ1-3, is SQTIHQWPATLVQPVGSPLSLECTVEGTSNPNLYWYRQAAGRGLQLLFYSVGIGQISSEVPQNLSASRPQDRQFILSSKKLLLSDSGFYLCAWRTGGEGNTIYFGEGSWLTVV.

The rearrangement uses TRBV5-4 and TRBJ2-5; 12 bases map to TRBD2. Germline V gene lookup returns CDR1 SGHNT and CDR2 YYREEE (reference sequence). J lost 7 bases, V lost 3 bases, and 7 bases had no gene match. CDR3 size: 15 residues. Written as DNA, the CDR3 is TGTGCCAGCAGCTCCCTAGCGGGGGGGCGGGGGACCCAGTACTTC. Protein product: CASSSLAGGRGTQYF.

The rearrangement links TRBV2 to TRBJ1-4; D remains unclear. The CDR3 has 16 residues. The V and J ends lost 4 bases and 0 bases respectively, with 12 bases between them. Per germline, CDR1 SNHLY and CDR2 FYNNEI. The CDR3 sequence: CASSGAPVATNEKLFF. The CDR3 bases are TGTGCCAGCAGTGGAGCCCCGGTAGCAACTAATGAAAAACTGTTTTTT.

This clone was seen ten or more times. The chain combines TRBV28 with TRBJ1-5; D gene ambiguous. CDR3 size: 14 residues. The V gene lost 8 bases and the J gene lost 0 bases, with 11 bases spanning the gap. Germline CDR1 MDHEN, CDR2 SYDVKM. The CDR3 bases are TGTGCCAGCCGGGGAGATTATAGCAATCAGCCCCAGCATTTT. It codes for CASRGDYSNQPQHF.

CDR3: CSASPGQGRYF. CDR3 in DNA: TGCAGTGCTAGTCCGGGACAGGGGAGGTATTTT. The chain employs TRBV20-1 and TRBJ2-3; 10 bases match TRBD1. V trimming: 3 bases; J trimming: 14 bases; junction bases outside the gene matches: 5. The CDR3 consists of 11 residues. Looked up from germline, CDR1 is DFQATT and CDR2 is SNEGSKA (reference sequence).

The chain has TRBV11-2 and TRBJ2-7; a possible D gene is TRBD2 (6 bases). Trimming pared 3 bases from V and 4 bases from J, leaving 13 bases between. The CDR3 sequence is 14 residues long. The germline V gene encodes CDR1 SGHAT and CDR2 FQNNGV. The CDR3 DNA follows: TGTGCCAGCAGCTTCGGTCCTAGCGTTTACGAGCAGTACTTC. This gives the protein CASSFGPSVYEQYF.

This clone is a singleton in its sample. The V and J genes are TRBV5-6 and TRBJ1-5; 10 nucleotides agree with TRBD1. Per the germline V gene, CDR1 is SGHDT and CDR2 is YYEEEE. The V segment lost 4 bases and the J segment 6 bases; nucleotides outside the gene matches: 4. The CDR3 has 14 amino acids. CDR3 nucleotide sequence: TGTGCCAGCAGCGTCGGGACAGGGGTTCAGCCCCAGCATTTT. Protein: CASSVGTGVQPQHF.